The clone carrying this T cell receptor beta chain was counted a few times. As yet, its antigen is unknown. The sample belongs to a study of identical twins' blood T cells. This CDR3 region has 12 residues. V was shortened by 3 bases and J by 14 bases, with 16 bases between the two germline ends. Each TCR cDNA library carried sample-specific barcodes on both ends. TCRdb processed the 5' RACE reads anew with MiXCR; each CDR3 protein has one entry. The sample has 400,000 or so distinct CDR3 sequences, 25% to 35% seen once. Three pairs of healthy female monozygous twins were the donors. Broader study findings: Twins shared more top CDR3 clonotypes than unrelated donors did.

V and J are TRBV12-3 or TRBV12-4 and TRBJ1-1; D perhaps matches TRBD1 (5 bases). Sequencing used PBMCs. This clonotype was sampled from a woman between 18 and 55 years old in good health. In DNA, the CDR3 is TGTGCCAGCAGTTTCAGCAGGGCGAGGGCCTTCTTT. Translation: CASSFSRARAFF.